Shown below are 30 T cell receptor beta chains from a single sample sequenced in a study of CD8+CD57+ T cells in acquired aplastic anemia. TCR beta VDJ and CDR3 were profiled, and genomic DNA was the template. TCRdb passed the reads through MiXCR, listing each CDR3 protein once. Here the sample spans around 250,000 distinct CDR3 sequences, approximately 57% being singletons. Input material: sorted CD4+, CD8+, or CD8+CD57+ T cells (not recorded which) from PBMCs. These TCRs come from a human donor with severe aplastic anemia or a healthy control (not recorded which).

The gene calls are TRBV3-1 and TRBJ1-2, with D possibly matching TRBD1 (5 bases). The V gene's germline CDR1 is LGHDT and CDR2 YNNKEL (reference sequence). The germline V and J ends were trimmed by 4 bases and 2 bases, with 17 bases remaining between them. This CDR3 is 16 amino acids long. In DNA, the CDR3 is TGTGCCAGCAGCCGAAGCCTGGGGGGGTTGAACTATGGCTACACCTTC. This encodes CASSRSLGGLNYGYTF.

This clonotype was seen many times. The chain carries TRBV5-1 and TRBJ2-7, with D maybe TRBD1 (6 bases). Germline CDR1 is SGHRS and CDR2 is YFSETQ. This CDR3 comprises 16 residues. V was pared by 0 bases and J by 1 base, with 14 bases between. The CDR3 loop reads CASSLAPGAPSYEQYF. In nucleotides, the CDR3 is TGCGCCAGCAGCTTGGCGCCAGGGGCCCCGTCCTACGAGCAGTACTTC.

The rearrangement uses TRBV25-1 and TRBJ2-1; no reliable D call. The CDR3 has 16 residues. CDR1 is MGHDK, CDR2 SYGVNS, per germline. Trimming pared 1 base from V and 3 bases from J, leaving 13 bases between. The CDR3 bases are TGTGCCAGCAGTGAATCTCGGTGGACGGTCTACAATGAGCAGTTCTTC. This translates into CASSESRWTVYNEQFF.

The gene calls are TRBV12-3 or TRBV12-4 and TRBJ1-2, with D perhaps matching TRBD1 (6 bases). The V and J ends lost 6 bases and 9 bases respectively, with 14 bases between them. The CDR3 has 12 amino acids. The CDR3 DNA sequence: TGTGCCAGCAGCGTCGGACAGAGACGCTACACCTTC. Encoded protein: CASSVGQRRYTF.

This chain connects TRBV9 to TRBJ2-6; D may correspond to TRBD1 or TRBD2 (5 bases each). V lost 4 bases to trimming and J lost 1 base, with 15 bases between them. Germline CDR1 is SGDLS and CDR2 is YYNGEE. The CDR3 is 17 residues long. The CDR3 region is CASSLWDPPSGANVLTF. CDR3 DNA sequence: TGTGCCAGCAGCTTGTGGGACCCCCCTTCTGGGGCCAACGTCCTGACTTTC.

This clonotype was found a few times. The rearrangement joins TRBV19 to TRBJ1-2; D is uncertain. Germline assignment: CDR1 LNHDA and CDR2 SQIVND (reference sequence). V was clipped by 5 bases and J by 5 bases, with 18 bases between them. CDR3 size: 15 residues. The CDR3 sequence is CASSPEHTVGYGYTF. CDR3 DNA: TGTGCCAGTAGTCCTGAGCACACTGTGGGGTATGGCTACACCTTC.

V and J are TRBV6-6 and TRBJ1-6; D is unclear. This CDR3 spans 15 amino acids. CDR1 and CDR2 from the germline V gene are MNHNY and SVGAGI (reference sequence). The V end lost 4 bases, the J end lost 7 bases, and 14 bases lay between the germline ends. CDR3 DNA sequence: TGTGCCAGCAGTTTGGAAAACAGAATAAATTCACCCCTCCACTTT. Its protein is CASSLENRINSPLHF.

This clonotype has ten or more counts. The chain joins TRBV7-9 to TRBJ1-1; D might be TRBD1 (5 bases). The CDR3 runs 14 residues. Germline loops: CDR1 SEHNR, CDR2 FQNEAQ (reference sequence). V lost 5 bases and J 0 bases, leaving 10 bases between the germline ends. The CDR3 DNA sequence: TGTGCCAGCAGCCCCGACAGACTGAACACTGAAGCTTTCTTT. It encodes CASSPDRLNTEAFF.

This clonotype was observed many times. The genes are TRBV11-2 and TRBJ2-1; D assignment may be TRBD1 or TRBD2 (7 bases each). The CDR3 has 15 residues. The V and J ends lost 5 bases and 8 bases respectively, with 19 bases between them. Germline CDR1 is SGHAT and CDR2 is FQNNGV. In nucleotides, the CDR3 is TGTGCCAGCAGCACAGAGGGAGGGACAGTCGATGAGCAGTTCTTC. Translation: CASSTEGGTVDEQFF. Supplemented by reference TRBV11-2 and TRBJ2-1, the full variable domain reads EAGVAQSPRYKIIEKRQSVAFWCNPISGHATLYWYQQILGQGPKLLIQFQNNGVVDDSQLPKDRFSAERLKGVDSTLKIQPAKLEDSAVYLCASSTEGGTVDEQFFGPGTRLTVL.

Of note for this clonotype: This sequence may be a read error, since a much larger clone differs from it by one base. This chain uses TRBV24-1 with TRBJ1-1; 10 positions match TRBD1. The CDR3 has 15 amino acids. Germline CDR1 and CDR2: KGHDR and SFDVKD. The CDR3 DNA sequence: TGTGCCACCAGTGACCGCGGACAGGGGGGGACTGAAGCTCTCTTT. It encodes CATSDRGQGGTEALF.

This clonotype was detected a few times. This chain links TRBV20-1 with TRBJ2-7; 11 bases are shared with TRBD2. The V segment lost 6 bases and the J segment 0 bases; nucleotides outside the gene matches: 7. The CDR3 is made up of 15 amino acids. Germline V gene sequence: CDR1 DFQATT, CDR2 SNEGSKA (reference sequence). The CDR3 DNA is TGCAGTGCCGCCGGACTAGCGGGCAGCTCCTACGAGCAGTACTTC. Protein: CSAAGLAGSSYEQYF.

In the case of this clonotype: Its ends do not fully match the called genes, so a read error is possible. The CDR3 here is CASSGPGYNQPQHF. The CDR3 DNA reads as TGTGCCAGCAGTGGACCGGGGTACAATCAGCCCCAGCATTTT. V is TRBV10-3 and J is TRBJ1-5, with D unclear. The CDR3 length is 14 residues. The V gene's germline CDR1 is ENHRY and CDR2 SYGVKD.

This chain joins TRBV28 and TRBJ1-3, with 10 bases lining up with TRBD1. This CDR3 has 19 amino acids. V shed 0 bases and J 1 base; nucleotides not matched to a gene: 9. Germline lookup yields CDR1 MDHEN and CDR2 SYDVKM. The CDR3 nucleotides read TGTGCCAGCAGTTTATGGTCCGAGACAGGGGGCCGATCTGGAAACACCATATATTTT. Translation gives CASSLWSETGGRSGNTIYF.

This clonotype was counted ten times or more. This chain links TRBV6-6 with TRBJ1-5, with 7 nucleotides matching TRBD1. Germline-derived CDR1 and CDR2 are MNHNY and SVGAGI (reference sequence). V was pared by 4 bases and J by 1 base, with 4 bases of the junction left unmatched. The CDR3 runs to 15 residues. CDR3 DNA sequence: TGTGCCAGCAGTTTAAGACAGGGAAGCAATCAGCCCCAGCATTTT. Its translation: CASSLRQGSNQPQHF.

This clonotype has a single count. The CDR3 sequence is CASSFPFRTSGYYNEQFF. DNA of the CDR3: TGTGCCAGCAGCTTCCCGTTCAGGACTAGCGGGTACTACAATGAGCAGTTCTTC. The chain recombines TRBV7-2 with TRBJ2-1; 11 bases align to TRBD2. V gave up 3 bases and J gave up 3 bases; unmatched junction bases: 10. Germline V lookup: CDR1 SGHTA, CDR2 FQGNSA. CDR3 length equals 18 residues.

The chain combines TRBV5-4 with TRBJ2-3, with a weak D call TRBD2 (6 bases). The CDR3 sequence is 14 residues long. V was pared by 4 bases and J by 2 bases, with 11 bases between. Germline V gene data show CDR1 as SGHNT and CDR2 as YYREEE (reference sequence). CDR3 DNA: TGTGCCAGCAGCGGTAGCGGTTTCACAGATACGCAGTATTTT. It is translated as CASSGSGFTDTQYF.

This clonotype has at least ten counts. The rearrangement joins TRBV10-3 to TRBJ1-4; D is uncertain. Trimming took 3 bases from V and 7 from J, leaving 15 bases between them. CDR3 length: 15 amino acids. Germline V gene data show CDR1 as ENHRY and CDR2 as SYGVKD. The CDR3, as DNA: TGTGCCATCAGTGATCGGGCTTCGACGGGTGAAAAACTGTTTTTT. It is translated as CAISDRASTGEKLFF.

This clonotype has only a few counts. CDR3 sequence reads: CASSYGGGANNEQFF. The DNA of the CDR3 is TGTGCCAGCAGTTACGGCGGGGGGGCCAACAATGAGCAGTTCTTC. The J gene is TRBJ2-1, the V gene TRBV12-3 or TRBV12-4; 9 bases line up with TRBD2. The length of the CDR3 is 15 residues. V lost 4 bases and J lost 5; bases outside the gene matches: 6.

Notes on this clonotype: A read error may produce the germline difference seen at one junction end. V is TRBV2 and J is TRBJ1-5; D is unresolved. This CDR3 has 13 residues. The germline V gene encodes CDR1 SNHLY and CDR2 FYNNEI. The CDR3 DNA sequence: TGTGCCAGCAGCGAAGAACTAAGTGAGCCCCAGCATTTT. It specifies CASSEELSEPQHF.

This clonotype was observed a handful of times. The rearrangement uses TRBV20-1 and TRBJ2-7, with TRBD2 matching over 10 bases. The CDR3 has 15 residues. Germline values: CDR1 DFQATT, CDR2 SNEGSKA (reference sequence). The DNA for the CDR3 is TGCAGCCTCCAACGAACTAGCGGGAACTCCTACGAGCAGTACTTC. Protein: CSLQRTSGNSYEQYF.

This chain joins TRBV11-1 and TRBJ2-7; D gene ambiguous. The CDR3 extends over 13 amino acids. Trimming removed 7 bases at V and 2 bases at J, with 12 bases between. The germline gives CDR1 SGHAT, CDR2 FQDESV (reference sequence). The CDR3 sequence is CASTPRPAYEQYF. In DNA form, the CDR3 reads TGTGCCAGCACCCCCCGGCCAGCCTACGAGCAGTACTTC.

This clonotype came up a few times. CDR3 loop: CSAAGGRETQYF. The CDR3 DNA sequence: TGCAGTGCTGCGGGGGGCAGAGAGACCCAGTACTTC. The chain uses TRBV20-1 and TRBJ2-5; 8 positions match TRBD2. The CDR3 runs 12 residues. CDR1 and CDR2 from the germline V gene are DFQATT and SNEGSKA (reference sequence). V was pared by 5 bases and J by 4 bases, with 3 bases of the junction left unmatched.

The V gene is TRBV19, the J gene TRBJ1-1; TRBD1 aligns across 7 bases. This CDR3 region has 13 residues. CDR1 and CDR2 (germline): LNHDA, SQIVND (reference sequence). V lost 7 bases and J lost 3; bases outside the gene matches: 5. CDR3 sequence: CASNKGADTEAFF. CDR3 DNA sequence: TGTGCCAGTAATAAGGGGGCGGACACTGAAGCTTTCTTT.

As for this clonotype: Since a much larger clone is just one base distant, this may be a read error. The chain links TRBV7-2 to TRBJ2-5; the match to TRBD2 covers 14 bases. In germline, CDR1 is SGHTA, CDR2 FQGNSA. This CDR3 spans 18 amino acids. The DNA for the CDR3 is TGTGCCAGCAGCTTAGGTCGTCGACTAGCGGGGGGGCGAGAGGCCCAGTACTTC. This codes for CASSLGRRLAGGREAQYF.

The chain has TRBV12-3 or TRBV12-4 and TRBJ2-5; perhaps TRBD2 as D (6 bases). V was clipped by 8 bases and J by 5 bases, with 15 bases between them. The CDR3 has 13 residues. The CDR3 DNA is TGTGCCAGCGGCATAGCGGTTGGGGAGACCCAGTACTTC. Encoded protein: CASGIAVGETQYF.

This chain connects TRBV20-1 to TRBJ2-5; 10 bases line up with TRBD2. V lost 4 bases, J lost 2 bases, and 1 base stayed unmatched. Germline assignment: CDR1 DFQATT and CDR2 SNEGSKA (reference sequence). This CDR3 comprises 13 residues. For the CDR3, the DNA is TGCAGTGCTACTAGCGGGGGACAAGAGACCCAGTACTTC. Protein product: CSATSGGQETQYF.

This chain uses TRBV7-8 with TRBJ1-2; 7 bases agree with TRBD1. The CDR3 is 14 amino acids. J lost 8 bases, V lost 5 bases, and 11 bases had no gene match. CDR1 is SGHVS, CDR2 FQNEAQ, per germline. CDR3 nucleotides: TGTGCCAGCAGCCCCGGGGACAGCCGGCGGGGCTACACCTTC. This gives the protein CASSPGDSRRGYTF.

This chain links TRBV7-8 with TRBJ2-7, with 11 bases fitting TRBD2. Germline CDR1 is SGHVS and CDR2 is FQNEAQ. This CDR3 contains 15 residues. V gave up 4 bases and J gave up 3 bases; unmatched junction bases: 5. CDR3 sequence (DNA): TGTGCCAGCAGCTACGCCGGGACTAGCGGCTACGAGCAGTACTTC. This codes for CASSYAGTSGYEQYF.

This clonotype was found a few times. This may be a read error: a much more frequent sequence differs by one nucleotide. CDR3 coding DNA: TGTGCCGGCAGCTTCAGGGGAAGGACCTATGGCTACACCTTC. The encoded protein is CAGSFRGRTYGYTF. V and J are TRBV5-6 and TRBJ1-2; D may be TRBD1 (6 bases). Germline lookup yields CDR1 SGHDT and CDR2 YYEEEE. CDR3 length: 14 residues.

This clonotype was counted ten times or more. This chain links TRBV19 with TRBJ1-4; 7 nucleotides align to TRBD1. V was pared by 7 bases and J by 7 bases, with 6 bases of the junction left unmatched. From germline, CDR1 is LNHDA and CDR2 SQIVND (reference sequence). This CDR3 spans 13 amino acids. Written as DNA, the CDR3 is TGTGCCAGTATCCGCCAGGGGGGTGAAAAACTGTTTTTT. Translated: CASIRQGGEKLFF.